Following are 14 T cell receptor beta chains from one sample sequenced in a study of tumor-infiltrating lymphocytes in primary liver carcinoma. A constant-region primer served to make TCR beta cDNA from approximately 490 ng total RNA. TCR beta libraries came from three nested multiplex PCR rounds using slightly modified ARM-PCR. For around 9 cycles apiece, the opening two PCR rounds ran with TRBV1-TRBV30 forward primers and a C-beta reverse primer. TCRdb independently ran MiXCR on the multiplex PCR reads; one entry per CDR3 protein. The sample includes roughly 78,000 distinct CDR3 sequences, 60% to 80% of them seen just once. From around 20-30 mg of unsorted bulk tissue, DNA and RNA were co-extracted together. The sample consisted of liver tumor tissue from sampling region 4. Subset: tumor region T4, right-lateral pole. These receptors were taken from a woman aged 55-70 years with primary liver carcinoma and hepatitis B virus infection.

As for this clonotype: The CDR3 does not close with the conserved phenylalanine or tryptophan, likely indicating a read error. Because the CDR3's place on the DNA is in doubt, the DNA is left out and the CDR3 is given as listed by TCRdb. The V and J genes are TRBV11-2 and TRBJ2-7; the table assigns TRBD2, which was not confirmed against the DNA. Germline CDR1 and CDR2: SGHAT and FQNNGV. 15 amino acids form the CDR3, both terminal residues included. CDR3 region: CASSLVGGNSYEQYY.

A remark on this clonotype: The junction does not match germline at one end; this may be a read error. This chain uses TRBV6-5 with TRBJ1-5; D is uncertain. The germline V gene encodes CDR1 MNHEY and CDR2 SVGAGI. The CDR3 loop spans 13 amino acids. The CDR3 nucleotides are TGTGCCAGCAGAGCTGGCCCTGATCAGCCCCGGCATTTT. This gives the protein CASRAGPDQPRHF.

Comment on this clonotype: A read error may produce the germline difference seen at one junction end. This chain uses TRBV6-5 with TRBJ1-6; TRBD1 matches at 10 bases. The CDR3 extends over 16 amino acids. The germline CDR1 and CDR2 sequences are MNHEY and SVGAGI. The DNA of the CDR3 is TGTGCCAGTAGTTACAGTCCGACAGGGGGCCTTCCACCCCTCCACTTT. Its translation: CASSYSPTGGLPPLHF.

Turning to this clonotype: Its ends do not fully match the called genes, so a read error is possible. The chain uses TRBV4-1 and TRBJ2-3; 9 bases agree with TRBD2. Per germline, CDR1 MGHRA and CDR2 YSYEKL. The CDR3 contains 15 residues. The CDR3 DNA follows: TGCGCCAGCAGGTCAGCTAGCGGGATTATAGATACGCAGTGTTTT. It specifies CASRSASGIIDTQCF.

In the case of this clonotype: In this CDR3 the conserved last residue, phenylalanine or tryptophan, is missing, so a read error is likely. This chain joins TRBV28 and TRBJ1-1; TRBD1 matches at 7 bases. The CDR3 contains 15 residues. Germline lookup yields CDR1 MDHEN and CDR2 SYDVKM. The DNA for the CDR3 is TGTGCCAGCAGCCGCACGGGGACAGTTAACATTGAAGCTTTCTAT. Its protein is CASSRTGTVNIEAFY.

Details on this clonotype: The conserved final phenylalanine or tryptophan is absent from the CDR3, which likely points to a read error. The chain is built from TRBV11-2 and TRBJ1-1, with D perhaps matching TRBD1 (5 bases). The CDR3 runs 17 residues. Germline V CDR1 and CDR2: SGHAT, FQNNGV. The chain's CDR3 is CASSSRPTRGVNTEAFL. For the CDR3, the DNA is TGTGCCAGCAGCTCCCGACCGACGCGAGGGGTGAATACTGAAGCTTTCTTA.

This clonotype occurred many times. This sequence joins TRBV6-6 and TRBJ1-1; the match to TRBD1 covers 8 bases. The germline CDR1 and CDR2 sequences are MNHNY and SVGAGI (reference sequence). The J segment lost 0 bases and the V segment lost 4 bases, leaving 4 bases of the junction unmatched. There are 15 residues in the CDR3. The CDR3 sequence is CASSWDRTMNTEAFF. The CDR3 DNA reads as TGTGCCAGCAGTTGGGACAGGACGATGAACACTGAAGCTTTCTTT.

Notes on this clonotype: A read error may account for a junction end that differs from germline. In DNA form, the CDR3 reads TGTGCCCGGAGTGTGACCCAGTGGGATACTGAAGCTTTCTTT. It encodes CARSVTQWDTEAFF. V and J are TRBV30 and TRBJ1-1; D unresolved. The length of the CDR3 is 14 residues. The germline gives CDR1 GTSNPN, CDR2 SVGIG (reference sequence).

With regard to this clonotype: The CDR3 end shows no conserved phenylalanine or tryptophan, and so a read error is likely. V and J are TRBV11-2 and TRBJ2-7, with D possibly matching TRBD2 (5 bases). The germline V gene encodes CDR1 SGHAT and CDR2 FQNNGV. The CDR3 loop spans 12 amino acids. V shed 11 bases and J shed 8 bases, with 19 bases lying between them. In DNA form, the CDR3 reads TGTGCCGGCTGCTTAGAGGGCGACCAGCAGTACCTC. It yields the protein CAGCLEGDQQYL.

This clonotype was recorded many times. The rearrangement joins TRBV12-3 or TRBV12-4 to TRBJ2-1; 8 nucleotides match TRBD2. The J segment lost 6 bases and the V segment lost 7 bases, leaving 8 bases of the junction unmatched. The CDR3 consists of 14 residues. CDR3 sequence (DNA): TGTGCCAGCACCGATCAGCGGGAGAGCAATGAGCAGTTCTTC. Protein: CASTDQRESNEQFF.

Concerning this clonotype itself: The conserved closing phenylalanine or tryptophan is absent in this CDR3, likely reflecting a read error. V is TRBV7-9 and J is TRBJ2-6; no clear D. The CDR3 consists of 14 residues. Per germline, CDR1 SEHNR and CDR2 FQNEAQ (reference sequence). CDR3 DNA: TGTGCAAGCACAGAATCCGGTGGGGCCAACGTCCTGACTCTC. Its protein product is CASTESGGANVLTL.

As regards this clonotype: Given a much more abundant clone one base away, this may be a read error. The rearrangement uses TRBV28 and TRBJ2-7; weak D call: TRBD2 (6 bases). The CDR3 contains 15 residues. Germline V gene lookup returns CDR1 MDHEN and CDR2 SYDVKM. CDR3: CASSQTHGGGNERYF. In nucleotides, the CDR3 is TGTGCCAGCAGCCAAACCCACGGGGGAGGCAACGAGCGGTACTTC.

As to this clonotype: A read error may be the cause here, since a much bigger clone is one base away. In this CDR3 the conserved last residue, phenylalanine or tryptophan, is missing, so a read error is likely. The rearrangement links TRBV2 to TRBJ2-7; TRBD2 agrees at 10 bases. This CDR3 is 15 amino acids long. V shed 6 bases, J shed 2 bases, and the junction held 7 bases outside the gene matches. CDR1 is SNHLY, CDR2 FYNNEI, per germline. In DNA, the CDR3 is TGTGCCAGCAGACCCCGGACTAGCGGTACCTACGAGCAGTACTAC. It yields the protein CASRPRTSGTYEQYY.

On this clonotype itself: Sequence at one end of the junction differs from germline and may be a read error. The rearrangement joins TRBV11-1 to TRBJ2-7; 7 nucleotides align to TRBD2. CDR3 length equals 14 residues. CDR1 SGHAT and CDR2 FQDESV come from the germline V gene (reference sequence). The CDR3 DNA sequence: TGTGCCAACAGCGGGAAGAGAGCCACCTACGAGCAGTACTTT. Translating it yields CANSGKRATYEQYF. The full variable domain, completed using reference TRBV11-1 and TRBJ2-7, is EAEVAQSPRYKITEKSQAVAFWCDPISGHATLYWYRQILGQGPELLVQFQDESVVDDSQLPKDRFSAERLKGVDSTLKIQPAELGDSAMYLCANSGKRATYEQYFGPGTRLTVT.